This TCR beta chain was recovered during a study of CXCR3-negative and CXCR3-positive naive CD8 T cells. cDNA libraries for TRB were generated by 5' RACE incorporating UMI labels. TCRdb reprocessed the 5' RACE reads; each CDR3 protein has one entry and no DNA is given. The sample includes 45,000 to 75,000 distinct CDR3 sequences. Study-wide findings and caveats: CXCR3-negative and CXCR3-positive naive cells shared comparable TRBV-TRBJ usage, but memory cells did not. Naive subsets expressed similar surface CD5; TRB CDR3 features served to infer TCR strength.

Regarding this clonotype: Its antigen remains unidentified.

This sequence was found in a human donor in good health. Some clones in this sample may be carry-over from other donors' samples. Sequencing was done on a sample of naive CXCR3- CD8+ T cells from blood. Sample subset: CD45RO-CCR7+CD27+CD95- naive CD8+ T cells lacking CXCR3 (TNR3-).

The CDR3 sequence is CASKQGITSGANVLTF. The V gene is TRBV6-6, the J gene TRBJ2-6; TCRdb's D gene call, TRBD1, goes unchecked for lack of DNA. The germline gives CDR1 MNHNY, CDR2 SVGAGI (reference sequence). The CDR3 contains 16 residues.